This T cell receptor (beta chain) was retrieved from a study of cytomegalovirus exposure and HLA in healthy donors. On this clone itself: What it binds is unknown.

Study conclusions and caveats: Cytomegalovirus-associated status was assigned to about 180 TCR beta chains. Clonal expansion, a later analysis showed, was greater in HLA-associated TCR beta chains than in equally common others. V- and J-gene trimming in TCR beta was tied to a missense DCLRE1C variant by an analysis performed later.

The CDR3 loop spans 13 amino acids. V was clipped by 7 bases and J by 4 bases; unmatched bases: 4. Germline V gene sequence: CDR1 LNHDA, CDR2 SQIVND (reference sequence). 60 Vbeta and 13 Jbeta primers were used in PCR. As handled by the study authors: Among the unique TCR beta chains that a later analysis counted, about 81 million in all, roughly 11 million were shared. Some clones are missing from TCRdb's copy, which holds only in-frame ones; the method was immunoSEQ multiplex PCR. The DNA was the basis for D and trimming; V, J and clone size are from that table. The sample contains 99,000 or so clones, 80% to 85% of which appear only once.

The rearrangement links TRBV19 to TRBJ1-2; 9 positions agree with TRBD1. Source material: PBMCs. The sequence was obtained from a man younger than 40 in good health and CMV-seropositive. DNA of the CDR3: TGTGCCAGTAAAGGGACAGGGCCCTATGGCTACACCTTC. Translating gives CASKGTGPYGYTF.